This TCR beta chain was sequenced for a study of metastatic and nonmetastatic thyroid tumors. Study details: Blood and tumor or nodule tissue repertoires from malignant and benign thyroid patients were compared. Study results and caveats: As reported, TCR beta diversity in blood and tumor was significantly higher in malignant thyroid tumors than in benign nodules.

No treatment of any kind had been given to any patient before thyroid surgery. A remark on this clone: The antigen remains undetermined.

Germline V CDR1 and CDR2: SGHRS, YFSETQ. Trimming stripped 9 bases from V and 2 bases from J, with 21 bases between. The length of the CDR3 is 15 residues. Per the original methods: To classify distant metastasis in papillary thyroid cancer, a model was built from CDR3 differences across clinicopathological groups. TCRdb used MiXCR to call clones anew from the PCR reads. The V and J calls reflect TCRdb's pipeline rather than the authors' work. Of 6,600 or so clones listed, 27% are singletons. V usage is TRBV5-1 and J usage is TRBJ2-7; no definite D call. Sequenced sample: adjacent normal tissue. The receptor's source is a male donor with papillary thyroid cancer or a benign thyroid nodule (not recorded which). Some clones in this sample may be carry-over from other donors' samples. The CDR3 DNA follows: TGCGCCACCCGGCGTAACAGTGAAACGGCCTACGAGCAGTACTTC. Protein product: CATRRNSETAYEQYF.